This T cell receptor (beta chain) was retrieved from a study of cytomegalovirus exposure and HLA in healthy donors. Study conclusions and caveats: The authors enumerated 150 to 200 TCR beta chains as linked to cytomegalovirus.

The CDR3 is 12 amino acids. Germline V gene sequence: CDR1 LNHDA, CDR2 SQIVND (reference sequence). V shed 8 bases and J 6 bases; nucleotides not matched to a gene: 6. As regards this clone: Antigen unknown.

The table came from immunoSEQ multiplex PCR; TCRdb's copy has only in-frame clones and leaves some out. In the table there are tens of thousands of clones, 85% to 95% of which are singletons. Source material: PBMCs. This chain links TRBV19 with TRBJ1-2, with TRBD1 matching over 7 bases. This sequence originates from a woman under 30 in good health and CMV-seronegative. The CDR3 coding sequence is TGTGCCAGTGCAACAGGGGTTAATGGCTACACCTTC. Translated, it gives CASATGVNGYTF.